The 30 T cell receptor beta chains reported below all come from one sample, sequenced in a study of shared clonotypes between healthy human individuals. CD8 cells regarded as naive lacked CD45RO, were positively chosen for CCR7, and omitted terminally differentiated effector memory CD45RA+ cells. This table comes from immunoSEQ multiplex PCR, and its TCRdb copy is limited to in-frame clones, with some not included. The sample includes 2 million to 2.5 million clones, about 95% of them seen just once. Specimen: naive CD8+ T cells sorted from blood. Receptors originate from a man aged 18 to 29 in good health.

The chain has TRBV6-5 and TRBJ2-1, with D perhaps matching TRBD2 (5 bases). Germline CDR1 reads MNHEY; CDR2 reads SVGAGI. CDR3 length equals 15 residues. The germline V and J ends were trimmed by 5 bases and 8 bases, with 19 bases remaining between them. The CDR3: CASSPLGGPWDEQFF. CDR3 nucleotides: TGTGCCAGCAGTCCCCTGGGCGGGCCCTGGGATGAGCAGTTCTTC.

Here the CDR3 DNA reads TGCAGCGTTGAGTTGCGGGAGGTTTACAATGAGCAGTTCTTC. Translation gives CSVELREVYNEQFF. The chain carries TRBV29-1 and TRBJ2-1; 8 bases are shared with TRBD2. The CDR3 extends over 14 amino acids. Germline CDR1 SQVTM, CDR2 ANQGSEA. Trimming cost V 3 bases and J 4 bases; bases outside gene matches: 5.

V gene TRBV27 combines with J gene TRBJ2-7; the D gene could be TRBD1 or TRBD2 (5 bases each). Germline V CDR1 and CDR2: MNHEY, SMNVEV (reference sequence). CDR3 length: 14 residues. With 4 bases removed from V and 0 bases from J, the gap between germline ends came to 10 bases. CDR3 coding DNA: TGTGCCAGCAGTTGGGACGGTTCCTCCTACGAGCAGTACTTC. Its protein product is CASSWDGSSYEQYF.

The genes are TRBV7-9 and TRBJ2-7; D remains unclear. CDR3 length: 13 amino acids. CDR1 is SEHNR and CDR2 is FQNEAQ in the germline V gene (reference sequence). Deletions cut 5 bases from V and 2 bases from J, with 10 bases between. CDR3 protein: CASSPGVAYEQYF. The CDR3 DNA follows: TGTGCCAGCAGCCCCGGTGTGGCCTACGAGCAGTACTTC.

The chain employs TRBV4-1 and TRBJ2-2; D possibly corresponds to TRBD1 (6 bases). Germline loops: CDR1 MGHRA, CDR2 YSYEKL. Trimming cost V 4 bases and J 7 bases, with 13 bases left between them. The CDR3 loop spans 14 amino acids. The CDR3 protein is CASSPGHSGGELFF. The CDR3 DNA sequence: TGCGCCAGCAGCCCGGGACATTCGGGCGGGGAGCTGTTTTTT.

This sequence joins TRBV7-2 and TRBJ2-7, with D maybe TRBD2 (5 bases). The CDR3 consists of 13 residues. Trimming cost V 4 bases and J 1 base, with 8 bases left between them. CDR1 and CDR2 from the germline V gene are SGHTA and FQGNSA. This chain's CDR3 is CASSSGVSYEQYF. CDR3 DNA: TGTGCCAGCAGCTCCGGGGTTTCCTACGAGCAGTACTTC.

Comment on this clone: This specimen includes other DNA sequences encoding the same CDR3. The V and J genes are TRBV10-3 and TRBJ2-7; no clear D gene. The CDR3 runs 13 residues. Germline V lookup: CDR1 ENHRY, CDR2 SYGVKD. V gave up 0 bases and J gave up 4 bases, with 7 bases separating them. CDR3 in amino acids: CAISESGAYEQYF. CDR3 nucleotide sequence: TGTGCCATCAGTGAGTCAGGAGCGTACGAGCAGTACTTC.

CDR3 in amino acids: CASRDALGGNTEAFF. CDR3 sequence (DNA): TGTGCCAGCAGAGACGCGTTAGGGGGTAACACTGAAGCTTTCTTT. This chain joins TRBV7-9 and TRBJ1-1, with D tentatively TRBD1 (6 bases). Germline CDR1 and CDR2: SEHNR and FQNEAQ (reference sequence). The CDR3 spans 15 residues. The V gene lost 6 bases and the J gene lost 2 bases, with 16 bases spanning the gap.

The chain has TRBV7-3 and TRBJ1-6; weak D call: TRBD1 (6 bases). V gave up 5 bases and J gave up 8 bases, with 22 bases separating them. The length of the CDR3 is 17 residues. Germline V CDR1 and CDR2: SGHTA, FQGTGA. The CDR3: CASSLRRLDSFHSPLHF. The CDR3, as DNA: TGTGCCAGCAGCCTTCGCCGGTTGGACAGCTTTCATTCACCCCTCCACTTT. The full variable domain, its missing parts supplied by reference TRBV7-3 and TRBJ1-6, is GAGVSQTPSNKVTEKGKYVELRCDPISGHTALYWYRQSLGQGPEFLIYFQGTGAADDSGLPNDRFFAVRPEGSVSTLKIQRTERGDSAVYLCASSLRRLDSFHSPLHFGNGTRLTVT.

The chain is built from TRBV7-9 and TRBJ2-1, with D possibly TRBD2 on 5 matching bases. Trimming shortened V by 6 bases and J by 1 base, and 13 bases separated the two germline ends. Germline loops: CDR1 SEHNR, CDR2 FQNEAQ (reference sequence). The CDR3 is made up of 15 amino acids. CDR3 in amino acids: CASSTPPGSYNEQFF. Written as DNA, the CDR3 is TGTGCCAGCAGTACCCCACCGGGATCCTACAATGAGCAGTTCTTC.

The J gene is TRBJ2-3, the V gene TRBV5-1; D perhaps matches TRBD1 (5 bases). Germline lookup yields CDR1 SGHRS and CDR2 YFSETQ. The V end lost 2 bases, the J end lost 2 bases, and 15 bases lay between the germline ends. This CDR3 comprises 16 residues. The CDR3 loop reads CASSFRQSLYTDTQYF. CDR3 coding DNA: TGCGCCAGCAGCTTCCGACAGAGTCTCTACACAGATACGCAGTATTTT.

This clone appeared once. V gene TRBV23-1 combines with J gene TRBJ2-7; 8 nucleotides match TRBD1. TRBV23-1 is assigned to the ORF class and has an uncertain function. The CDR3 loop spans 14 amino acids. V was clipped by 7 bases and J by 4 bases; unmatched bases: 9. CDR3 sequence: CASNPGQVPYEQYF. CDR3 nucleotides: TGCGCCAGCAATCCGGGACAGGTTCCTTACGAGCAGTACTTC.

The V and J genes are TRBV7-9 and TRBJ2-7; 7 nucleotides align to TRBD1. The CDR3 runs to 13 residues. Germline V gene data show CDR1 as SEHNR and CDR2 as FQNEAQ (reference sequence). Unmatched junction bases numbered 6, after V lost 5 bases and J lost 5 bases. CDR3 sequence reads: CASSPDRTHEQYF. DNA of the CDR3: TGTGCCAGCAGCCCGGACAGGACCCACGAGCAGTACTTC.

The gene calls are TRBV11-2 and TRBJ2-5; perhaps TRBD2 as D (7 bases). Trimming took off 0 bases at V and 9 bases at J, with 14 bases between the two ends. CDR1 and CDR2 from the germline V gene are SGHAT and FQNNGV. The CDR3 has 14 amino acids. CDR3 in amino acids: CASSLDVGGEAQYF. In DNA, the CDR3 is TGTGCCAGCAGCTTAGATGTAGGGGGGGAGGCCCAGTACTTC.

V gene TRBV4-1 combines with J gene TRBJ2-2; either TRBD1 or TRBD2 may fit D (5 bases each). Germline V gene data show CDR1 as MGHRA and CDR2 as YSYEKL. The CDR3 loop spans 15 amino acids. Trimming cost V 1 base and J 10 bases, with 16 bases left between them. This CDR3 reads CASSQGSGPDAELFF. For the CDR3, the DNA is TGCGCCAGCAGCCAAGGATCGGGACCCGATGCGGAGCTGTTTTTT.

This clone was observed a handful of times. This sequence joins TRBV10-3 and TRBJ1-1; 8 bases match TRBD1. J gave up 0 bases and V 3 bases, and 3 bases lay outside the gene matches. The CDR3 is 15 residues long. Germline-derived CDR1 and CDR2 are ENHRY and SYGVKD. CDR3 sequence: CAISDPTGVNTEAFF. Written as DNA, the CDR3 is TGTGCCATCAGTGACCCGACAGGGGTGAACACTGAAGCTTTCTTT.

V and J are TRBV2 and TRBJ2-2; possibly TRBD1 for D (6 bases). In germline, CDR1 is SNHLY, CDR2 FYNNEI. There are 14 residues in the CDR3. Trimming stripped 8 bases from V and 1 base from J, with 11 bases between. The CDR3 loop reads CASDRQENTGELFF. The CDR3 DNA reads TGTGCCAGCGATAGACAGGAGAACACCGGGGAGCTGTTTTTT.

This chain uses TRBV6-5 with TRBJ2-2; 7 nucleotides line up with TRBD2. Germline trimming cut 2 bases from V and 6 bases from J; bases unmatched to any gene: 6. The length of the CDR3 is 15 residues. Per the germline V gene, CDR1 is MNHEY and CDR2 is SVGAGI. The CDR3: CASSYPSGRAGELFF. The DNA of the CDR3 is TGTGCCAGCAGTTACCCATCAGGGAGGGCCGGGGAGCTGTTTTTT.

The rearrangement links TRBV27 to TRBJ2-1; 13 bases are a match to TRBD2. Unmatched junction bases numbered 4, after V lost 6 bases and J lost 5 bases. The germline V gene encodes CDR1 MNHEY and CDR2 SMNVEV (reference sequence). The CDR3 has 15 amino acids. DNA for the CDR3: TGTGCCAGCAGCGGGACTAGCGGGGCTAACAATGAGCAGTTCTTC. Amino acid sequence: CASSGTSGANNEQFF.

This chain links TRBV11-2 with TRBJ2-5; possibly TRBD1 for D (5 bases). The better agreement between TRBJ2-7 and the DNA end casts doubt on the J call. The CDR3 totals 14 residues. Germline-derived CDR1 and CDR2 are SGHAT and FQNNGV. CDR3 sequence reads: CASSFGQGSYEQYF. The CDR3 DNA follows: TGTGCCAGCAGCTTCGGTCAGGGCTCCTACGAGCAGTACTTC.

The CDR3: CASSRGTSGSIGNEQFF. For the CDR3, the DNA is TGTGCCAGCAGCCGTGGGACTAGCGGGAGTATAGGGAATGAGCAGTTCTTC. The gene calls are TRBV7-6 and TRBJ2-1; TRBD2 matches 14 bases. The CDR3 has 17 amino acids. Per the germline V gene, CDR1 is SGHVS and CDR2 is FNYEAQ. With V trimmed by 5 bases and J by 7 bases, 10 bases remained unmatched.

This sequence joins TRBV7-9 and TRBJ2-1; D gene unclear. The ends were cut back, 6 bases at V and 6 bases at J, with 15 bases in the middle. The CDR3 sequence is 14 residues long. Looked up from germline, CDR1 is SEHNR and CDR2 is FQNEAQ (reference sequence). For the CDR3, the DNA is TGTGCCAGCAGTTGGTCGGAGCAGAGCAATGAGCAGTTCTTC. Amino acid sequence: CASSWSEQSNEQFF.

The rearrangement uses TRBV5-1 and TRBJ2-1; weak D call: TRBD2 (6 bases). Germline V CDR1 and CDR2: SGHRS, YFSETQ. This CDR3 is built from 16 residues. Trimming pared 0 bases from V and 2 bases from J, leaving 12 bases between. CDR3 DNA sequence: TGCGCCAGCAGCTTGGTGGGTAGCGGAGCCTACAATGAGCAGTTCTTC. Translated, it gives CASSLVGSGAYNEQFF.

This sequence joins TRBV2 and TRBJ2-7; D may be TRBD2 (6 bases). CDR1 and CDR2 (germline): SNHLY, FYNNEI. The V gene lost 7 bases and the J gene lost 2 bases, with 15 bases spanning the gap. This CDR3 has 14 amino acids. CDR3 in amino acids: CASTEASEAYEQYF. The CDR3 nucleotides read TGTGCCAGCACCGAGGCTAGCGAAGCCTACGAGCAGTACTTC.

The chain links TRBV28 to TRBJ2-5; the D gene is possibly TRBD2 (6 bases). This CDR3 is built from 13 residues. V was shortened by 3 bases and J by 5 bases, with 10 bases between the two germline ends. CDR1 MDHEN and CDR2 SYDVKM come from the germline V gene. CDR3 sequence (DNA): TGTGCCAGCAGTTTTCGGGACTGGGAGACCCAGTACTTC. This translates into CASSFRDWETQYF.

This chain joins TRBV13 and TRBJ2-2; tentatively, D is TRBD2 (6 bases). CDR3 length equals 14 residues. Trimming took 8 bases from V and 6 from J, leaving 16 bases between them. Per germline, CDR1 PRHDT and CDR2 FYEKMQ (reference sequence). Here the CDR3 reads CASCRREFAGELFF. In DNA form, the CDR3 reads TGTGCCAGCTGTCGCCGGGAGTTCGCCGGGGAGCTGTTTTTT. The complete variable domain, with remaining parts taken from reference TRBV13 and TRBJ2-2, reads AAGVIQSPRHLIKEKRETATLKCYPIPRHDTVYWYQQGPGQDPQFLISFYEKMQSDKGSIPDRFSAQQFSDYHSELNMSSLELGDSALYFCASCRREFAGELFFGEGSRLTVL.

The V call is TRBV7-8, the J call TRBJ2-3, with 9 bases lining up with TRBD2. The CDR3 spans 16 residues. V was pared by 4 bases and J by 1 base, with 6 bases of the junction left unmatched. The germline V gene has CDR1 SGHVS and CDR2 FQNEAQ. The CDR3 region has the DNA TGTGCCAGCAGCTGGCGGGGGGGCGACGGCACAGATACGCAGTATTTT. Protein: CASSWRGGDGTDTQYF.

The V gene is TRBV27, the J gene TRBJ2-5; 9 nucleotides align to TRBD2. CDR1 is MNHEY, CDR2 SMNVEV, per germline (reference sequence). The V segment lost 7 bases and the J segment 4 bases; nucleotides outside the gene matches: 7. This CDR3 contains 14 residues. The CDR3 region is CASMGLASPETQYF. The CDR3 DNA sequence: TGTGCCAGCATGGGACTAGCCTCCCCAGAGACCCAGTACTTC.

The chain recombines TRBV27 with TRBJ1-1; 12 bases match TRBD1. Germline loops: CDR1 MNHEY, CDR2 SMNVEV (reference sequence). The CDR3 contains 15 residues. J lost 5 bases, V lost 5 bases, and 6 bases had no gene match. This CDR3 is CASSPTGQGATEAFF. Written as DNA, the CDR3 is TGTGCCAGCAGTCCCACGGGACAGGGGGCAACTGAAGCTTTCTTT.

This chain joins TRBV9 and TRBJ2-2; D perhaps matches TRBD2 (6 bases). The V end lost 4 bases, the J end lost 5 bases, and 18 bases lay between the germline ends. The CDR3 is 16 amino acids. From germline, CDR1 is SGDLS and CDR2 YYNGEE. The CDR3 DNA follows: TGTGCCAGCAGCCCCCTGGAGGGAGGTTGGACCGGGGAGCTGTTTTTT. Translating it yields CASSPLEGGWTGELFF. Supplemented by reference TRBV9 and TRBJ2-2, the full variable domain reads DSGVTQTPKHLITATGQRVTLRCSPRSGDLSVYWYQQSLDQGLQFLIQYYNGEERAKGNILERFSAQQFPDLHSELNLSSLELGDSALYFCASSPLEGGWTGELFFGEGSRLTVL.